This TCR beta chain was identified during a study of cytomegalovirus exposure and HLA in healthy donors. Vbeta (60) and Jbeta (13) primers were used in the PCR. TCRdb's copy holds only in-frame clones and misses some; the assay was immunoSEQ multiplex PCR. In the table there are roughly 100,000 clones, around 75% of which are singletons. Donors in the study were healthy people who gave bone marrow. Concerning this clone: The antigen is unknown.

V lost 4 bases to trimming and J lost 3 bases; unmatched junction nucleotides: 23. Per germline, CDR1 SQVTM and CDR2 ANQGSEA. The CDR3 runs 21 residues. Study-wide points: With later analysis, a missense DCLRE1C variant became linked to TCR beta V- and J-gene trimming.

V gene TRBV29-1 combines with J gene TRBJ2-1; 11 bases are a match to TRBD2. Source material: PBMCs. The TCR was taken from a man aged 25-45 years in good health and CMV-seropositive. The CDR3 protein is CSVVGGGDQGTSGTFYNEQFF. The CDR3 bases are TGCAGCGTTGTGGGGGGTGGGGATCAGGGGACTAGCGGAACCTTCTACAATGAGCAGTTCTTC.